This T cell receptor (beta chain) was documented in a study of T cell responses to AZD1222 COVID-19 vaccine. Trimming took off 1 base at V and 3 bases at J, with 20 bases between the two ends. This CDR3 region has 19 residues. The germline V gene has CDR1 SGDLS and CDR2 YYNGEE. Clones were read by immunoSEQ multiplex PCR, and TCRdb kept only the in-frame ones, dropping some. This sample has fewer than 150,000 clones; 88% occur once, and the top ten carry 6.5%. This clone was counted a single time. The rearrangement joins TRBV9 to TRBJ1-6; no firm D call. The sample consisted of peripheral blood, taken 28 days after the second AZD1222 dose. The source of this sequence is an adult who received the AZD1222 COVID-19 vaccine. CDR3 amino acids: CASSVSPGVGGGYNSPLHF. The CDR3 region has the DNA TGTGCCAGCAGCGTATCTCCGGGCGTCGGAGGAGGCTATAATTCACCCCTCCACTTT.